Described below is a single TCR beta chain sequence and its context. Original processing methods: Amplification of reference gene primers provided the estimated nucleated cell counts. Only in-frame clones appear in the TCRdb table, and some are missing; sequencing was by immunoSEQ multiplex PCR. V and J calls and clone size are copied from that table; D and trimming were computed from the DNA. Of about 180,000 clones in the sample, roughly 85% were seen once. V was clipped by 1 base and J by 11 bases, with 10 bases between them. The CDR3 is 13 amino acids. Germline CDR1 and CDR2: SGHNT and YYREEE (reference sequence). This entry is derived from a study of blood T cell repertoires in COVID-19. Overall study context: The United States, Italy and Spain supplied acute and convalescent COVID-19 samples. PBMCs, B-cell-depleted T cells, or T cells provided the cDNA or gDNA that made up the material.

The rearrangement joins TRBV5-4 to TRBJ2-6; maybe TRBD2 (5 bases). The sequenced material came from peripheral blood. This clonotype was sampled from a human donor with active or convalescent COVID-19. The donor label of this sample is uncertain. DNA for the CDR3: TGTGCCAGCAGCTTGTATACCGGGGACGTCCTGACTTTC. It is translated as CASSLYTGDVLTF. The entire variable domain, with the rest obtained from reference TRBV5-4 and TRBJ2-6, is as follows: ETGVTQSPTHLIKTRGQQVTLRCSSQSGHNTVSWYQQALGQGPQFIFQYYREEENGRGNFPPRFSGLQFPNYSSELNVNALELDDSALYLCASSLYTGDVLTFGAGSRLTVL.